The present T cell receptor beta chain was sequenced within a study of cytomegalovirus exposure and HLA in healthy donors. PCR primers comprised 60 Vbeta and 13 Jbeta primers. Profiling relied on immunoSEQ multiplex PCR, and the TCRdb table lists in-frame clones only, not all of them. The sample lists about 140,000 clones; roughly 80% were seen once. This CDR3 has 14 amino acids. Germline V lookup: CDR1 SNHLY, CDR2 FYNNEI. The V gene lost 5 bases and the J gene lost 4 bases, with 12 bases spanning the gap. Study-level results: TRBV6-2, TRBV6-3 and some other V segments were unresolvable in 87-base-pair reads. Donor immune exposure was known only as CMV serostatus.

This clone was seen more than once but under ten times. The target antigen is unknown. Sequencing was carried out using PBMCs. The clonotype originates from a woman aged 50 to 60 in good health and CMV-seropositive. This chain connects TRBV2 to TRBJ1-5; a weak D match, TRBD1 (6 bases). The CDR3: CASSLIGGNQPQHF. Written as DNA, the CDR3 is TGTGCCAGCAGTTTAATAGGGGGAAATCAGCCCCAGCATTTT.